The next 8 T cell receptor beta chains were all read from a single sample in a study of radiation and T cells in renal cell carcinoma. Noted time point: blood 4 weeks post-SBRT, at nephrectomy. Treatment of the sample: 15 Gy SBRT to primary tumor, nephrectomy 4 weeks later. Sequencing used immunoSEQ multiplex PCR; TCRdb keeps in-frame clones, though not all of them. The data contain some 64,000 clones, approximately 80% of them singletons. Sequences were derived from blood, sampled from a patient whose treatment included radiotherapy and nephrectomy. All receptors derive from a man aged 55 to 69 with renal cell carcinoma.

The V gene is TRBV5-5, the J gene TRBJ2-6, with D unclear. Trimming pared 3 bases from V and 3 bases from J, leaving 10 bases between. The CDR3 extends over 15 amino acids. Germline lookup yields CDR1 SGHKS and CDR2 YYEKEE (reference sequence). CDR3 loop: CASSSLVFGANVLTF. DNA of the CDR3: TGTGCCAGCAGCTCCTTGGTATTTGGGGCCAACGTCCTGACTTTC.

The rearrangement joins TRBV7-9 to TRBJ2-1, with TRBD2 matching over 11 bases. The junction had 11 bases not matched to a gene; V was cut back by 5 bases and J by 8 bases. The CDR3 runs to 16 residues. Germline values: CDR1 SEHNR, CDR2 FQNEAQ (reference sequence). The CDR3 loop is CASSAVAGGPGYEQFF. In DNA, the CDR3 is TGTGCCAGCAGCGCGGTAGCGGGAGGGCCAGGATATGAGCAGTTCTTC.

The chain combines TRBV30 with TRBJ2-1, with 8 bases that match TRBD2. Germline V gene lookup returns CDR1 GTSNPN and CDR2 SVGIG (reference sequence). There are 14 residues in the CDR3. Germline trimming cut 4 bases from V and 0 bases from J; bases unmatched to any gene: 2. The CDR3 nucleotides are TGTGCCTGGAAGCGGGGGAGCTCCTACAATGAGCAGTTCTTC. Protein product: CAWKRGSSYNEQFF.

The gene calls are TRBV5-1 and TRBJ1-2; possible D gene TRBD1, 6 bases. The CDR3 has 14 residues. Germline CDR1 is SGHRS and CDR2 is YFSETQ. The V gene lost 2 bases and the J gene lost 8 bases, with 16 bases spanning the gap. Here the CDR3 DNA reads TGCGCCAGCAGCTTAAATGCAGGGGAAGAAGGCTACACCTTC. Amino acids: CASSLNAGEEGYTF. Using reference TRBV5-1 and TRBJ1-2 for the parts outside the CDR3, the full variable domain is KAGVTQTPRYLIKTRGQQVTLSCSPISGHRSVSWYQQTPGQGLQFLFEYFSETQRNKGNFPGRFSGRQFSNSRSEMNVSTLELGDSALYLCASSLNAGEEGYTFGSGTRLTVV.

This chain links TRBV7-8 with TRBJ2-3; D gene ambiguous. The CDR3 loop spans 16 amino acids. Germline-derived CDR1 and CDR2 are SGHVS and FQNEAQ. V was clipped by 7 bases and J by 1 base, with 18 bases between them. The CDR3 sequence: CASTQGRLWRTDTQYF. The CDR3 coding sequence is TGTGCCAGCACCCAAGGGCGGTTGTGGCGCACAGATACGCAGTATTTT.

The DNA for the CDR3 is TGTGCCAGCACCCTGGGAAAGGTGAACACTGAAGCTTTCTTT. Translated: CASTLGKVNTEAFF. J is TRBJ1-1 and V is TRBV6-1; D gene uncertain. From germline, CDR1 is MNHNS and CDR2 SASEGT. Deletions cut 7 bases from V and 0 bases from J, with 12 bases between. This CDR3 comprises 14 residues.

V is TRBV7-6 and J is TRBJ2-7; D might be TRBD1 or TRBD2, each matching 5 bases. The CDR3 is 16 residues long. Trimming shortened V by 4 bases and J by 0 bases, and 16 bases separated the two germline ends. Germline V gene lookup returns CDR1 SGHVS and CDR2 FNYEAQ. CDR3 amino acids: CASSSINGTISYEQYF. In DNA, the CDR3 is TGTGCCAGCAGCTCCATAAACGGGACCATCTCCTACGAGCAGTACTTC.

This chain links TRBV19 with TRBJ1-2; 7 nucleotides agree with TRBD1. The germline V gene has CDR1 LNHDA and CDR2 SQIVND (reference sequence). Germline trimming cut 7 bases from V and 8 bases from J; bases unmatched to any gene: 22. The CDR3 runs to 17 residues. The CDR3 loop is CASTMEGGAGRAIGYTF. For the CDR3, the DNA is TGTGCCAGTACCATGGAAGGGGGCGCGGGGCGAGCTATAGGCTACACCTTC.